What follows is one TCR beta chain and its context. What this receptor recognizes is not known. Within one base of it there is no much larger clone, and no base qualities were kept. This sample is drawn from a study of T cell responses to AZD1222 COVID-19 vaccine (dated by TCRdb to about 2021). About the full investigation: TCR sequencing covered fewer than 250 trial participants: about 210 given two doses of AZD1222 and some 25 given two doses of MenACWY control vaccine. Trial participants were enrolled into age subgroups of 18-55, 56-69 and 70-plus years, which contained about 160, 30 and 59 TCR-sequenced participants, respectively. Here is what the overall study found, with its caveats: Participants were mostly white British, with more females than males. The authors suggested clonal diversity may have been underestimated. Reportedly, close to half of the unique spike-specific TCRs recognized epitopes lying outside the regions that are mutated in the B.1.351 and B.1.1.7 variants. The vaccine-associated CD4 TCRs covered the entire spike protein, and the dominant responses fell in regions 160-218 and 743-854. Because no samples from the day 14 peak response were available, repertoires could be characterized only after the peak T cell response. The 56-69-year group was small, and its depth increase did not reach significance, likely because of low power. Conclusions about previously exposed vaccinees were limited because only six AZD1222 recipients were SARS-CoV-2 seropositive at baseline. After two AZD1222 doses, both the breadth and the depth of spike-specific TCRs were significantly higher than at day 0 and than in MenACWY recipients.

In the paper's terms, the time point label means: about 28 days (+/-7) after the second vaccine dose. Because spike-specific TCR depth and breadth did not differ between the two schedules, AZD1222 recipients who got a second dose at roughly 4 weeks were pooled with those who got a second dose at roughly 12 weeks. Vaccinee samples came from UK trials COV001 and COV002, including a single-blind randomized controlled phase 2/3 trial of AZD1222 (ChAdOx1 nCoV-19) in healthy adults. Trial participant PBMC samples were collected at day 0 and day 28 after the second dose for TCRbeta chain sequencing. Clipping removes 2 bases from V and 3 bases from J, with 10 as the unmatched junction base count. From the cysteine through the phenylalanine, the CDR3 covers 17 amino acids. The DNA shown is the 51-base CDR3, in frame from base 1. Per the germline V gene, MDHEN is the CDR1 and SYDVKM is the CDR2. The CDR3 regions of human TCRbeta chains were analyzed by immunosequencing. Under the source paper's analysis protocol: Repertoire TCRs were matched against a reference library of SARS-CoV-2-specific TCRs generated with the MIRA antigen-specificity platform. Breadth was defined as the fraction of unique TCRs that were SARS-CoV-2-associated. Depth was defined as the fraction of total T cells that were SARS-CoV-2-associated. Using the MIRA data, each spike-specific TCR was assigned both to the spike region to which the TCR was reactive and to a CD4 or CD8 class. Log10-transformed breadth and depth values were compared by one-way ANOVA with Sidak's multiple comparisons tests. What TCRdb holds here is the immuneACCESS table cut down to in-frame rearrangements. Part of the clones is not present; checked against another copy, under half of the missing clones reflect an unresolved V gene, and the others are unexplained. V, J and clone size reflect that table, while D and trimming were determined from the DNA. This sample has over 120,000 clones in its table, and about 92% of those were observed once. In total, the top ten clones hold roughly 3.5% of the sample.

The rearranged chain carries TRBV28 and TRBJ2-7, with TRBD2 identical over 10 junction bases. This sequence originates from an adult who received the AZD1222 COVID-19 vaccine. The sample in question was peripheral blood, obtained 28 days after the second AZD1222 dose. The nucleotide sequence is TGTGCCAGCAGTTTAAGGGGGGGGACTAGCGTTTACTACGAGCAGTACTTC. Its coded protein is CASSLRGGTSVYYEQYF.